This T cell receptor beta chain was observed in a study of cytomegalovirus exposure and HLA in healthy donors. The wider study: Clustering assigned about 76% of the approximately 390 genotyped donors to the Caucasian-associated ancestry cluster.

The study, taken as a whole, reports: The study had only CMV serostatus as immune exposure information. Analyzed later, most CMV-associated TCR beta chains appeared HLA-restricted. Highly shared variants forming one cluster were likely a sequencing artifact.

The PCR was carried out with 60 Vbeta primers and 13 Jbeta primers. Libraries were prepared by immunoSEQ multiplex PCR; TCRdb keeps only in-frame clonotypes and omits some of them. The sample consists of under 200,000 clones, around 65% of them appearing once. This clone was seen only once. Its matching antigen is unknown. The germline CDR1 and CDR2 sequences are SNHLY and FYNNEI. The CDR3 is 15 residues long. With V trimmed by 6 bases and J by 3 bases, 3 bases remained unmatched. Sequencing input: PBMCs. V and J are TRBV2 and TRBJ2-1, with 12 nucleotides matching TRBD2. The sequence was collected from a middle-aged woman in good health and CMV-seropositive. Here the CDR3 reads CASRSTSGSYNEQFF. CDR3 nucleotide sequence: TGTGCCAGCAGGTCGACTAGCGGGAGCTACAATGAGCAGTTCTTC.